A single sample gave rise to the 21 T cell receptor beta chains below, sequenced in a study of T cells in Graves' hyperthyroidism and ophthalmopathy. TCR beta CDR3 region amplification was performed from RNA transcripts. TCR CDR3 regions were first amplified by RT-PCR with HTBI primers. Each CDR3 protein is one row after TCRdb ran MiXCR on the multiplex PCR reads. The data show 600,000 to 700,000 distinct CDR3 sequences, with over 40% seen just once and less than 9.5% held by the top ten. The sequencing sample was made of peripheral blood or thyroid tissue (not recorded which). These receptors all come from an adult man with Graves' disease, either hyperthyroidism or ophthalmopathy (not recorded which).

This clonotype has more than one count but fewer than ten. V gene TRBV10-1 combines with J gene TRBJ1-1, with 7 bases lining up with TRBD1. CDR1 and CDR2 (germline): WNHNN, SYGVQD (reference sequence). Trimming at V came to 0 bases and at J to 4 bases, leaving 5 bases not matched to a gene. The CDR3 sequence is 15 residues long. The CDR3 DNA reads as TGCGCCAGCAGTGAGTCGCTGACAGGGAGCACTGAAGCTTTCTTT. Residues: CASSESLTGSTEAFF.

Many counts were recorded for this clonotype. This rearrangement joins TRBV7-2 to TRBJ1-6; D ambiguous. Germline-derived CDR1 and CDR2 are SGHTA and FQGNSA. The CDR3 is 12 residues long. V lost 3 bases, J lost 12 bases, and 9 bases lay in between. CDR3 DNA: TGTGCCAGCAGCTTGCCGGGAGGACCCCTCCACTTT. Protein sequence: CASSLPGGPLHF.

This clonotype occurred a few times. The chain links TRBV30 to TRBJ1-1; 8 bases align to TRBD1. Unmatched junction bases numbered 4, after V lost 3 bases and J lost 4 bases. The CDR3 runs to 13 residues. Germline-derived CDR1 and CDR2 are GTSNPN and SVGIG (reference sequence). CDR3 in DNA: TGTGCCTGGAGCTCTACAGGGGGCACTGAAGCTTTCTTT. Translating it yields CAWSSTGGTEAFF.

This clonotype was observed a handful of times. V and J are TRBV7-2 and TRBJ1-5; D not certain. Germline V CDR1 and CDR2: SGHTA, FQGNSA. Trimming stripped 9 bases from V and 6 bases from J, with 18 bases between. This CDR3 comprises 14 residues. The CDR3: CASIGRSVFQPQHF. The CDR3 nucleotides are TGTGCCAGTATCGGACGATCAGTTTTTCAGCCCCAGCATTTT.

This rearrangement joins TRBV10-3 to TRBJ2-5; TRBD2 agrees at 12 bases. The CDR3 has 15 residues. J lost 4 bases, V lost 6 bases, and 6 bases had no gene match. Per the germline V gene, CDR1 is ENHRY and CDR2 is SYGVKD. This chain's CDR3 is CAIRDPGLAGETQYF. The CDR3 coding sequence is TGTGCCATCAGAGACCCGGGACTAGCGGGAGAGACCCAGTACTTC.

The CDR3 DNA is TGCAGTGCTAGAGATCTTCCGGGGATCCCCTATGGCTACACCTTC. Translation gives CSARDLPGIPYGYTF. The J gene is TRBJ1-2, the V gene TRBV20-1; D remains ambiguous. The CDR3 runs 15 residues. The germline V and J ends were trimmed by 0 bases and 4 bases, with 15 bases remaining between them. Germline V CDR1 and CDR2: DFQATT, SNEGSKA (reference sequence).

This chain's CDR3 is CATSDLEGNYGYTF. Here the CDR3 DNA reads TGTGCCACCAGTGATTTGGAGGGTAACTATGGCTACACCTTC. The chain is built from TRBV24-1 and TRBJ1-2; D is ambiguous. Trimming took off 0 bases at V and 1 base at J, with 5 bases between the two ends. The CDR3 length is 14 residues. CDR1 KGHDR and CDR2 SFDVKD come from the germline V gene.

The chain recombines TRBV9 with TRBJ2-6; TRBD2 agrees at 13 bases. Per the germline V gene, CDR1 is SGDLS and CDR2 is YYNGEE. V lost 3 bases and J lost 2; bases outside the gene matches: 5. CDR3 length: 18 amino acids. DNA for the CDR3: TGTGCCAGCAGCGCCGGGACTAGCGGGATTACTGGGGCCAACGTCCTGACTTTC. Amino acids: CASSAGTSGITGANVLTF.

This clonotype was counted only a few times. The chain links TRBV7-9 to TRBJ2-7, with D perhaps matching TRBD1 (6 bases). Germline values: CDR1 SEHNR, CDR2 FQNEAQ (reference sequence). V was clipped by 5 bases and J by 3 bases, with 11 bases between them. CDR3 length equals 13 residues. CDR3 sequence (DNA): TGTGCCAGCAGCCCAGGGGAAAACTACGAGCAGTACTTC. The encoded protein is CASSPGENYEQYF.

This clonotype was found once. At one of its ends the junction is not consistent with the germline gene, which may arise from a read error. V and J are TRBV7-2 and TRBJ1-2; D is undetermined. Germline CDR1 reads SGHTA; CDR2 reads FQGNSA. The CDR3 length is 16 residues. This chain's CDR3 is CANSLTLPGPKYGYTF. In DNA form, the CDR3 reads TGTGCCAACAGCTTAACCTTGCCAGGCCCTAAGTATGGCTACACCTTC.

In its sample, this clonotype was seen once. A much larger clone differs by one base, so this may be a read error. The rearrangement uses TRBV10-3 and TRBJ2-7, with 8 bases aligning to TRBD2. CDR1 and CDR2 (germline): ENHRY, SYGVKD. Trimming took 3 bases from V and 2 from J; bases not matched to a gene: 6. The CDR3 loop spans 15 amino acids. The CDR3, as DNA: TGTGCCATCAGTGAACGCCCAGCGGGGGCCTACGAGCAGTACTTC. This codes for CAISERPAGAYEQYF.

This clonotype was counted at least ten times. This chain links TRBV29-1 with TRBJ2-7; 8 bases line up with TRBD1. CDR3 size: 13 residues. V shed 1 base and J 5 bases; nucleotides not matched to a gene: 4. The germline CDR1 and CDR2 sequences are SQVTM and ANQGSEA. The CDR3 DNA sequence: TGCAGCGTTGAAGGGACAGGGTCGAACGAGCAGTACTTC. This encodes CSVEGTGSNEQYF.

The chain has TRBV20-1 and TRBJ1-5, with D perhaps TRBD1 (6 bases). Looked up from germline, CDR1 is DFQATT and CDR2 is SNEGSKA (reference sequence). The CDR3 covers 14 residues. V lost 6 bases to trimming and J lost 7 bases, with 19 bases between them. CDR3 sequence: CSATQGNYGQPQHF. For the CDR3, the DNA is TGCAGTGCCACTCAGGGGAACTACGGGCAGCCCCAGCATTTT.

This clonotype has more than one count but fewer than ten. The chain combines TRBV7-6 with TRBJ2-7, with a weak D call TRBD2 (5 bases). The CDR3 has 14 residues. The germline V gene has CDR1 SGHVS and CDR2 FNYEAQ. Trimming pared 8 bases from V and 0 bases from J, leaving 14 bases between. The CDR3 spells CASGERVSSYEQYF. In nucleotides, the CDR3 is TGTGCCAGCGGGGAGAGGGTGAGCTCCTACGAGCAGTACTTC.

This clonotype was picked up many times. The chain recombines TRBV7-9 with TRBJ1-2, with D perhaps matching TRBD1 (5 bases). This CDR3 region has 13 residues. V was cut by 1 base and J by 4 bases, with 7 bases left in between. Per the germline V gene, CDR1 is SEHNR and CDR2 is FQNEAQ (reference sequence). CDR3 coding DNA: TGTGCCAGCAGCTTAGTGGGGGGCTATGGCTACACCTTC. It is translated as CASSLVGGYGYTF.

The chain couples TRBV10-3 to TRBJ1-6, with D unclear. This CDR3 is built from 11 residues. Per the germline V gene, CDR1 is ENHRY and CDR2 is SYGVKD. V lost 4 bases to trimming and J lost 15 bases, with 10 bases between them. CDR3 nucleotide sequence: TGTGCCATCAGTGCGGAAGCAGGCCTCCACTTT. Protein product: CAISAEAGLHF.

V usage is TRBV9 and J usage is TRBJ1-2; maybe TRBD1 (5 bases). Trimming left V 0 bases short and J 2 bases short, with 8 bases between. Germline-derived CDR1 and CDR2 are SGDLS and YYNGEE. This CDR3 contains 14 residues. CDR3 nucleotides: TGTGCCAGCAGCGTAGCCCGGGGGAACTATGGCTACACCTTC. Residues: CASSVARGNYGYTF.

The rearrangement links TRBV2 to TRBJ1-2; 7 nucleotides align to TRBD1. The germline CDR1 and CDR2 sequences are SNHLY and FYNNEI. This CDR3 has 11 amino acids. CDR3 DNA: TGTGACGAACACAGGGGCCATGGCTACACCTTC. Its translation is CDEHRGHGYTF. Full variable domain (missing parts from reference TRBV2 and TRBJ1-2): EPEVTQTPSHQVTQMGQEVILRCVPISNHLYFYWYRQILGQKVEFLVSFYNNEISEKSEIFDDQFSVERPDGSNFTLKIRSTKLEDSAMYFCDEHRGHGYTFGSGTRLTVV.

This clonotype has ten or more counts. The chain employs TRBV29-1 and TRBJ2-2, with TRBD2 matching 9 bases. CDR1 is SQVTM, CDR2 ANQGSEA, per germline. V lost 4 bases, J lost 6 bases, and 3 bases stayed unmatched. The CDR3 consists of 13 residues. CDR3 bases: TGCAGCGTTGTCGCTAGCGGGGCCGGGGAGCTGTTTTTT. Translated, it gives CSVVASGAGELFF.

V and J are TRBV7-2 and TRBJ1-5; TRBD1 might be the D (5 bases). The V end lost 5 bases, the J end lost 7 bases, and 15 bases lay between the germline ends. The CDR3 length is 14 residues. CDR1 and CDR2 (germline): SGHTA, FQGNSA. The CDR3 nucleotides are TGTGCCAGCAGCCAAGACCTGGGGGAGCAGCCCCAGCATTTT. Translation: CASSQDLGEQPQHF.

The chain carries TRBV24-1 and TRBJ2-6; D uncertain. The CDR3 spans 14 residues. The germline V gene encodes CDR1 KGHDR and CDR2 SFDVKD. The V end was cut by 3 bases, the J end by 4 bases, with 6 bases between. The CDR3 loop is CATSDATGANVLTF. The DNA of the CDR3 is TGTGCCACCAGTGATGCGACAGGGGCCAACGTCCTGACTTTC.